Listed below are T cell receptor beta chains from one sample, sequenced in a study of persistence of HIV-infected CD4 T cells. This table comes from immunoSEQ multiplex PCR, and its TCRdb copy is limited to in-frame clones, with some not included. The sample shows under 25,000 clones, 74% of them seen only once. Antigen specificity for these receptors is unknown. The material was CD4+ T cells sorted from PBMCs after roughly 18-hour stimulation, obtained from a patient who received antiretroviral therapy. All receptors derive from an adult man with HIV who was CMV-seropositive. The CDR3 runs from the conserved cysteine through the conserved F or W. A D gene is named only where the DNA matches it firmly. Rows give clone size only sometimes, using once, few, many, or a class for an expanded clone.

V	size	J	D	DNA	CDR3
TRBV4-1	.	TRBJ2-7	TRBD1	TGCGCCAGCAGCCATCTTATGGACAGGGACTACGAGCAGTACTTC	CASSHLMDRDYEQYF
TRBV27	.	TRBJ1-2	.	TGTGCCAGCAGTTTGGGGGCTCAGACCTTCTATGGCTACACCTTC	CASSLGAQTFYGYTF
TRBV5-1	.	TRBJ2-3	.	TGCGCCAGCAACCTTGGTGGACCCCAGTTCACAGATACGCAGTATTTT	CASNLGGPQFTDTQYF
TRBV12-3/TRBV12-4	.	TRBJ2-1	TRBD1	TGTGCCAGCAGGACCCTGACAGGGGAGCAGTTCTTC	CASRTLTGEQFF
TRBV28	few	TRBJ1-6	.	TGTGCCAGTGCGGGACACCATAATTCACCCCTCCACTTT	CASAGHHNSPLHF
TRBV5-1	once	TRBJ2-3	TRBD2	TGCGCCAGCAGCCACAGATCGACTAGCGGGGGTTTCGCTAAAGATCGCACAGATACGCAGTATTTT	CASSHRSTSGGFAKDRTDTQYF
TRBV19	.	TRBJ1-1	.	TGTGCCAGTAGCCTTAACCAGGGGAAGGTGAACACTGAAGCTTTCTTT	CASSLNQGKVNTEAFF
TRBV4-1	once	TRBJ2-2	TRBD1	TGCGCCAGCAGCCAAGATCGCAGAAACAGGGGACGGACCGGGGAGCTGTTTTTT	CASSQDRRNRGRTGELFF
TRBV25-1	few	TRBJ2-3	.	TGTGCCAGCAGGGGGGTGGATACGCAGTATTTT	CASRGVDTQYF
TRBV4-2	.	TRBJ1-1	.	TGTGCCAGCAGCCCTACCCGCGTTGGTCTCATGAACACTGAAGCTTTCTTT	CASSPTRVGLMNTEAFF
TRBV5-1	.	TRBJ2-3	TRBD1	TGCGCCAGCAGTCTGCTACAGACAGGGCTAAGCACAGATACGCAGTATTTT	CASSLLQTGLSTDTQYF
TRBV5-6	.	TRBJ2-4	.	TGTGCCAGCAGCGGAACCGGGACACCGAAAAACATTCAGTACTTC	CASSGTGTPKNIQYF
TRBV2	.	TRBJ2-3	TRBD2	TGTGCCAGCAGTGAAGGTAGCGGGGGCACAGATACGCAGTATTTT	CASSEGSGGTDTQYF
TRBV28	.	TRBJ2-3	.	TGTGCCAGCAGTTTAGGGTCGAGGATTACGCAGTATTTT	CASSLGSRITQYF
TRBV7-2	.	TRBJ2-7	.	TGTGCCAGCAGCTTTCACGGGGGTGATTTCTACGAGCAGTACTTC	CASSFHGGDFYEQYF
TRBV2	.	TRBJ1-2	TRBD1	TGTGCCAGCAATAAGGACAGGGACTATGGCTACACCTTC	CASNKDRDYGYTF
TRBV3-1/TRBV3-2	few	TRBJ2-3	.	TGTGCCAGCAGACAAGGGGGGCGGGGGCCCGATACGCAGTATTTT	CASRQGGRGPDTQYF
TRBV11-1	.	TRBJ2-3	.	TGTGCCAGCAGCTTTCTACTTCCGGGACGGGATACGCAGTATTTT	CASSFLLPGRDTQYF
TRBV28	.	TRBJ2-3	.	TGTGCCAGCAGGGGATACACCGCAGGGAGTGTAGATACGCAGTATTTT	CASRGYTAGSVDTQYF
TRBV19	.	TRBJ1-1	TRBD1	TGTGCCAGTTGGAGACAGGGAGGAGAAACTGAAGCTTTCTTT	CASWRQGGETEAFF
TRBV6-2/TRBV6-3	few	TRBJ2-7	.	TGTGCCAGCAGCCTGGGCGGTAAAAACTACGAGCAGTACTTC	CASSLGGKNYEQYF
TRBV7-2	few	TRBJ2-7	.	TGTGCCAGCAGCTTAGGCCGGGGGAACTACGAGCAGTACTTC	CASSLGRGNYEQYF
TRBV3-1/TRBV3-2	.	TRBJ2-7	TRBD1	TGTGCCAGCAGTCGCTCCGGGACAGGCAACTACGAGCAGTACTTC	CASSRSGTGNYEQYF
TRBV5-1	.	TRBJ2-6	.	TGCGCCAGCAGCTGGCAGGGACACAGCTCTGGGGCCAACGTCCTGACTTTC	CASSWQGHSSGANVLTF
TRBV2	.	TRBJ1-3	.	TGTGCCAGCTGCCAGGGAAACTCTGGAAACACCATATATTTT	CASCQGNSGNTIYF
TRBV3-1/TRBV3-2	.	TRBJ2-2	.	TGTGCCAGCACCCGATGGGGAGGCACCGGGGAGCTGTTTTTT	CASTRWGGTGELFF
TRBV2	.	TRBJ2-7	.	TGTGCCAGCAGTGCGGAAAGTTACGAGCAGTACTTC	CASSAESYEQYF
TRBV2	.	TRBJ2-6	.	TGTGCCAGCAGTGAAACAGGGAACCCTGGGGCCAACGTCCTGACTTTC	CASSETGNPGANVLTF
TRBV7-9	.	TRBJ2-2	.	TGTGCCAGCAGCTCCCGACAGTCCAAAGCGAACACCGGGGAGCTGTTTTTT	CASSSRQSKANTGELFF
TRBV2	.	TRBJ1-5	.	TGTGCCAGCAGTGAGGGTTCGGAGTATAGCAATCAGCCCCAGCATTTT	CASSEGSEYSNQPQHF
TRBV7-8	.	TRBJ2-1	TRBD2	TGTGCCAGCAGCTATATAGCGGGGGGGGACAATGAGCAGTTCTTC	CASSYIAGGDNEQFF
TRBV4-1	once	TRBJ2-4	TRBD2	TGCGCCAGCAGCCAAATCTTAAGACGGGGGGTAGCCAAAAACATTCAGTACTTC	CASSQILRRGVAKNIQYF
TRBV5-1	.	TRBJ1-2	TRBD1	TGCGCCAGCAGCCCGAGCCGGGACAGGGGTTATGGCTACACCTTC	CASSPSRDRGYGYTF
TRBV2	few	TRBJ2-7	TRBD1	TGTGCCAGCAGGACAGGGTTTTACGAGCAGTACTTC	CASRTGFYEQYF
TRBV19	.	TRBJ2-2	.	TGTGCCAGTAAAATGGCTTACAACACCGGGGAGCTGTTTTTT	CASKMAYNTGELFF
TRBV6-4	.	TRBJ2-1	TRBD1	TGTGCCAGCAGTGGCAGTGGACAGGGCCGGTCCAATGAGCAGTTCTTC	CASSGSGQGRSNEQFF
TRBV6-6	.	TRBJ1-1	.	TGTGCCAGCAGTCTACTCGGACGGCCCCCAGATTTT	CASSLLGRPPDF
TRBV6-2/TRBV6-3	.	TRBJ2-3	.	TGTGCCAGCAGTCTAAGCACAGATACGCAGTATTTT	CASSLSTDTQYF
TRBV7-3	.	TRBJ2-2	TRBD2	TGTGCCAGCAGCCCTCGGGGGGACGCGAACACCGGGGAGCTGTTTTTT	CASSPRGDANTGELFF
TRBV6-5	.	TRBJ2-7	.	TGTGCCAGCAGCCACCGGGACACTTCCTACGAGCAGTACTTC	CASSHRDTSYEQYF
TRBV18	.	TRBJ2-2	.	TGTGCCAGCTCTCCAAAGACAGGTGCCGGGGAGCTGTTTTTT	CASSPKTGAGELFF
TRBV7-2	once	TRBJ1-6	.	TGTGCCAGCAGCTTAGATCGCGTTACACCCCTCCACTTT	CASSLDRVTPLHF
TRBV7-2	.	TRBJ1-1	TRBD1	TGTGCCAGCAGCGCGGGGGACAGGGGTTTTTACACTGAAGCTTTCTTT	CASSAGDRGFYTEAFF
TRBV5-6	.	TRBJ1-3	.	TGTGCCAGCAGCTTGAGGTTGGACAGAGCCAACTCTGGAAACACCATATATTTT	CASSLRLDRANSGNTIYF
TRBV10-3	.	TRBJ2-7	.	TGTGCCATCAGTGAGTCTGTTAAGGTTAGGTACTTC	CAISESVKVRYF
TRBV5-1	.	TRBJ1-5	.	TGCGCCAGCAGCTCCTCAATAGGTGATCAGCCCCAGCATTTT	CASSSSIGDQPQHF
TRBV6-1	.	TRBJ2-7	.	TGTGCCAGCAGTGAAGCGGGACTCACTACCCTTGGTTACGAGCAGTACTTC	CASSEAGLTTLGYEQYF
TRBV5-1	.	TRBJ2-3	TRBD2	TGCGCCAGCAGCCCGGGAGGTACGCAGTATTTT	CASSPGGTQYF
TRBV24-1	.	TRBJ2-3	.	TGTGCCACCAGCTTTAGCACAGATACGCAGTATTTT	CATSFSTDTQYF
TRBV28	.	TRBJ2-7	.	TGTGCCAGCACTAGCTCGGTCGAGCAGTACTTC	CASTSSVEQYF
TRBV19	.	TRBJ1-4	.	TGTGCCAGTAGTACCCGACAGGTACAAGAAAAACTGTTTTTT	CASSTRQVQEKLFF
TRBV5-1	.	TRBJ2-1	TRBD2	TGCGCCAGCAGCAGAAGGCTAGCGGGGAACAATGAGCAGTTCTTC	CASSRRLAGNNEQFF
TRBV10-1	.	TRBJ2-2	TRBD1	TGCGCCACAAGACAGGGGAGTACCGGGGAGCTGTTTTTT	CATRQGSTGELFF
TRBV6-5	once	TRBJ1-4	TRBD1	TGTGCCAGCAGCGCCGACAGGGGCGGAAAACTGTTTTTT	CASSADRGGKLFF
TRBV5-1	.	TRBJ1-5	.	TGCGCCAGCAGCTTGGAGCCACAAAGCCGTCAGCCCCAGCATTTT	CASSLEPQSRQPQHF
TRBV19	.	TRBJ1-4	.	TGTGCCAGTAATGACAGGCCGGGCCAGCAAAAACTGTTTTTT	CASNDRPGQQKLFF